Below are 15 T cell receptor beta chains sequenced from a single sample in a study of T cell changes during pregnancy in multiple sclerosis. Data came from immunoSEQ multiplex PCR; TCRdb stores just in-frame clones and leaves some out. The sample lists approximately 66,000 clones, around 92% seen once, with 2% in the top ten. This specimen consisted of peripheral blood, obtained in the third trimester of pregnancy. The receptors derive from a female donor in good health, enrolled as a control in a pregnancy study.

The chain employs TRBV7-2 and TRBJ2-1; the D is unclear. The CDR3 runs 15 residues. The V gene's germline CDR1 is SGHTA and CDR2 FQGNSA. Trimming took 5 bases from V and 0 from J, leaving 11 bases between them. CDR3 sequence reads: CASSLTAYSYNEQFF. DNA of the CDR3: TGTGCCAGCAGCCTTACTGCGTACTCCTACAATGAGCAGTTCTTC.

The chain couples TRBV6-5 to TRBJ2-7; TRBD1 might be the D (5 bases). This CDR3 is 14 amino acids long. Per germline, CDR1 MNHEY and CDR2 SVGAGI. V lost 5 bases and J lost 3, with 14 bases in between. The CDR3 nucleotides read TGTGCCAGCAGTGGCTGGACAACGAACTACGAGCAGTACTTC. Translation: CASSGWTTNYEQYF.

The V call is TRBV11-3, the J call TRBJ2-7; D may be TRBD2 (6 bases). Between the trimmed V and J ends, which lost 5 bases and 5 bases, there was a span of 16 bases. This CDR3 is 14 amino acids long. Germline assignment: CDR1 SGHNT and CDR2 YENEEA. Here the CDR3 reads CASSPPGGWNEQYF. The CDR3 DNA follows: TGTGCCAGCAGCCCCCCTGGAGGGTGGAACGAGCAGTACTTC.

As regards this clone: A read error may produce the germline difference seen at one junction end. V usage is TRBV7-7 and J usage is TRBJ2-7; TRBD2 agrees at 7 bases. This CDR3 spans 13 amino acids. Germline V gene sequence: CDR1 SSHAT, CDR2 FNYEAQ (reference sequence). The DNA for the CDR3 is TGTGCTAGCAGCTTAGAATTGGGAGGGGAGCAGTACTTC. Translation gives CASSLELGGEQYF.

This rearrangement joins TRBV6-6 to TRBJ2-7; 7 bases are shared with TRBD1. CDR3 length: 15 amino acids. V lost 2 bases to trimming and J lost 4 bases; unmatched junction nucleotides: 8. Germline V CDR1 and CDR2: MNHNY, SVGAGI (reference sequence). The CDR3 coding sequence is TGTGCCAGCAGTTACGGACAGGTGTCTCTATACGAGCAGTACTTC. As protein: CASSYGQVSLYEQYF.

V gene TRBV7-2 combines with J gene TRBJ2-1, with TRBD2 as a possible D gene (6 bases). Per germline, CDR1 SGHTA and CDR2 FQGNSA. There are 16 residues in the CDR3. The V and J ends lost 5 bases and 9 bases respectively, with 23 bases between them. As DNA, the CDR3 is TGTGCCAGCAGCCCCCCCGGGCGGGATTGGGGGAGTGAGCAGTTCTTC. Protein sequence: CASSPPGRDWGSEQFF.

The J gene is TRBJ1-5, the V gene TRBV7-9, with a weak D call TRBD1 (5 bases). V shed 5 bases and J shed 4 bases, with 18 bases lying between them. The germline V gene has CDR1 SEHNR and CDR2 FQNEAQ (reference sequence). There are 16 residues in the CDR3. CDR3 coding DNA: TGTGCCAGCAGCCCGGGGGGGGGTTTGTGGAATCAGCCCCAGCATTTT. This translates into CASSPGGGLWNQPQHF. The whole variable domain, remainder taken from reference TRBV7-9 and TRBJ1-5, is DTGVSQNPRHKITKRGQNVTFRCDPISEHNRLYWYRQTLGQGPEFLTYFQNEAQLEKSRLLSDRFSAERPKGSFSTLEIQRTEQGDSAMYLCASSPGGGLWNQPQHFGDGTRLSIL.

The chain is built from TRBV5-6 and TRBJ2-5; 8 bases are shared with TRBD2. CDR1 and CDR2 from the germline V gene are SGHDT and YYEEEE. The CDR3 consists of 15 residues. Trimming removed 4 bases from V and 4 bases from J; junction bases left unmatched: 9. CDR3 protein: CASSVPGGYGETQYF. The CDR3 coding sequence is TGTGCCAGCAGCGTGCCGGGAGGGTATGGAGAGACCCAGTACTTC.

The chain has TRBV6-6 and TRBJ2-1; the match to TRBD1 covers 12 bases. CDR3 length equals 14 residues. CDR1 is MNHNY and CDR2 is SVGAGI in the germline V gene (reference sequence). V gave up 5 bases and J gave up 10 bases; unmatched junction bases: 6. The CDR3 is CASSAGTGGWEQFF. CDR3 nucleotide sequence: TGTGCCAGCAGTGCCGGGACAGGGGGCTGGGAGCAGTTCTTC.

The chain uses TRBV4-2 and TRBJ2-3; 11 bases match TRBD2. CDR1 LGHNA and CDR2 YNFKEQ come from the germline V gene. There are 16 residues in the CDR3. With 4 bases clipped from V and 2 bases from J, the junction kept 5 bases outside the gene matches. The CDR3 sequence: CASSPTSGGTTDTQYF. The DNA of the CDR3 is TGTGCCAGCAGCCCAACTAGCGGGGGTACCACAGATACGCAGTATTTT.

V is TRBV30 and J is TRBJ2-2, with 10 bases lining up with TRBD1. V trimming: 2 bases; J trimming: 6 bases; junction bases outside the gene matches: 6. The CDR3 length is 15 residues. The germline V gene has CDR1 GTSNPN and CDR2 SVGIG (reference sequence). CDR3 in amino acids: CAWSLMDRGAGELFF. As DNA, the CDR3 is TGTGCCTGGAGTTTAATGGACAGGGGGGCCGGGGAGCTGTTTTTT.

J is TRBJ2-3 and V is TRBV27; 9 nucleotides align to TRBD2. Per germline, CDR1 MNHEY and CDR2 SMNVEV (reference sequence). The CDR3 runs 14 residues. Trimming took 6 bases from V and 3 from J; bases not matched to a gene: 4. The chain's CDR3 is CASRREGGTDTQYF. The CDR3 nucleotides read TGTGCCAGCAGGCGGGAGGGGGGTACAGATACGCAGTATTTT.

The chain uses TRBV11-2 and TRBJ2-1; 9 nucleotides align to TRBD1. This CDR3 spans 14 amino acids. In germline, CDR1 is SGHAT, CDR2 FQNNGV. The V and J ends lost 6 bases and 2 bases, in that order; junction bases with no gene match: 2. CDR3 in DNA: TGTGCCAGCAGACAGGGGGCGGCCTACAATGAGCAGTTCTTC. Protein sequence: CASRQGAAYNEQFF. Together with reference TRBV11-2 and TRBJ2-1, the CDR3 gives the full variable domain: EAGVAQSPRYKIIEKRQSVAFWCNPISGHATLYWYQQILGQGPKLLIQFQNNGVVDDSQLPKDRFSAERLKGVDSTLKIQPAKLEDSAVYLCASRQGAAYNEQFFGPGTRLTVL.

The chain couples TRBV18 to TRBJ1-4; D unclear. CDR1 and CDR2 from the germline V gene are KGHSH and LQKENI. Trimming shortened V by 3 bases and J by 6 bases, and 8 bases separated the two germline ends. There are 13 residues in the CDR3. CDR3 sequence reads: CASSPRWDEKLFF. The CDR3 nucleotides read TGTGCCAGCTCACCCAGGTGGGATGAAAAACTGTTTTTT.

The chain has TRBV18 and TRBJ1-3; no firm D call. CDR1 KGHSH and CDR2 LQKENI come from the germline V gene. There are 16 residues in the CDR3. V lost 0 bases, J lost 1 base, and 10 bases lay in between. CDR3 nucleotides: TGTGCCAGCTCACCACCGAACGCGGAGTCTGGAAACACCATATATTTT. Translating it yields CASSPPNAESGNTIYF. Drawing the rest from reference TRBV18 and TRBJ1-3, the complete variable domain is NAGVMQNPRHLVRRRGQEARLRCSPMKGHSHVYWYRQLPEEGLKFMVYLQKENIIDESGMPKERFSAEFPKEGPSILRIQQVVRGDSAAYFCASSPPNAESGNTIYFGEGSWLTVV.